The sequence of this T cell receptor beta chain was determined in a study of T cells expressing NK-cell markers. TCRdb re-called the 5' RACE reads, yielding one record per CDR3 amino acid sequence without DNA. The sample's table shows under 200,000 distinct CDR3 sequences. Note on this clonotype: Its antigen is as yet unknown.

Study findings and constraints: Dominance of the CD3+CD56-NKG2C+ fraction by these clonotypes also held in a handful of donors.

Sequencing input: blood T cells: a sorted CD56 or NKG2C T cell subset, CD4+ or CD8+ T cells, or bulk PBMC T cells (not recorded which). This TCR came from a woman aged 18 to 75 in good health.

The CDR3 is CATSRDRGWAEAFF. This chain connects TRBV15 to TRBJ1-1; the D call of TRBD1 rests on TCRdb alone, since no DNA is present to check it. The germline V gene encodes CDR1 LNHNV and CDR2 YYDKDF (reference sequence). This CDR3 is 14 amino acids long.